Included here is one T cell receptor beta chain sequence, with context. The record originates from a study of identical twins. TCRdb reprocessed the 5' RACE reads with MiXCR, giving one entry per CDR3 protein. The sample lists over 500,000 distinct CDR3 sequences, less than 25% seen once, with around 0.91% in the top ten. These same records also appear under a second study, on T cells expressing NK-cell markers. That study adds: Sorted CD3+CD56-NKG2C+, CD3+CD56+NKG2C+ and CD3+CD56+NKG2C- T cells supplied the TCR beta repertoires.

Sequenced material: CD4+ T cells sorted from blood. The origin of this receptor is a woman between 18 and 29 years old in good health.

The CDR3 reads CASSYSDFGQNYGYTF. Here the CDR3 DNA reads TGTGCCAGCAGTTACTCTGATTTCGGACAGAACTATGGCTACACCTTC. The chain links TRBV6-5 to TRBJ1-2; TRBD1 might be the D (6 bases). Germline assignment: CDR1 MNHEY and CDR2 SVGAGI. The CDR3 extends over 16 amino acids. Deletions cut 0 bases from V and 2 bases from J, with 13 bases between.